This TCR beta chain was recorded in a study of blood T cell repertoires in COVID-19. Across under 25 US areas, participants ranged in age from 18 to 89 years. Donors were grouped by their self-reported clinical history. This clone was picked up one time. The germline CDR1 and CDR2 sequences are SGHRS and YFSETQ. J gave up 2 bases and V 7 bases, and 2 bases lay outside the gene matches. The CDR3 totals 15 residues. The data were produced by immunoSEQ multiplex PCR, yet TCRdb's version contains in-frame clones alone and is incomplete. The table records some 490,000 clones, about 85% of them present only once.

The source is a woman aged 55-70 years who had recovered from COVID-19. Sequenced material: PBMCs or T cells enriched from blood (not recorded which). The chain has TRBV5-1 and TRBJ2-3; 15 bases match TRBD2. CDR3 coding DNA: TGCGCCAGCTGGACTAGCGGGGGGGCCACAGATACGCAGTATTTT. Translating it yields CASWTSGGATDTQYF.